This T cell receptor (beta chain) was identified during a study of control samples from healthy donors and cancer patients. This clone is a singleton in its sample. The CDR3 is made up of 17 amino acids. Germline CDR1 is LGHDT and CDR2 is YNNKEL (reference sequence). The germline V and J ends were trimmed by 2 bases and 0 bases, with 16 bases remaining between them. Assay: immunoSEQ multiplex PCR; the TCRdb copy retains only in-frame clones and omits some. The sample has around 200,000 clones, roughly 91% seen once; the top ten hold more than 1.2%. This chain uses TRBV3-1 (or the pseudogene TRBV3-2) with TRBJ1-1, with D possibly TRBD1 on 5 matching bases. The source material was blood. This receptor was obtained from a man between 18 and 29 years old in good health. CDR3 DNA sequence: TGTGCCAGCAGCCAATCGCCATGGGGGGTCATGAACACTGAAGCTTTCTTT. Residues: CASSQSPWGVMNTEAFF.